These 27 T cell receptor beta chains were all obtained from the same sample, sequenced in a study of long-term antiretroviral therapy in people with HIV. Researchers report immunoSEQ v3.0 was run at survey level. Only in-frame clones appear in the TCRdb table, and some are missing; sequencing was by immunoSEQ multiplex PCR. Here the sample spans 30,000 to 40,000 clones, 82% being singletons. This specimen was unsorted PBMCs, taken 0.3 years after starting antiretroviral therapy. The receptors were gathered from a man between 18 and 29 years old with HIV.

The chain has TRBV27 and TRBJ2-7; 14 bases match TRBD2. V shed 5 bases, J shed 4 bases, and the junction held 4 bases outside the gene matches. The CDR3 is 15 residues long. Germline assignment: CDR1 MNHEY and CDR2 SMNVEV (reference sequence). Written as DNA, the CDR3 is TGTGCCAGCAGTGTCGGGACTAGCGGGAGATACGAGCAGTACTTC. Translating it yields CASSVGTSGRYEQYF.

The chain has TRBV19 and TRBJ2-2, with 14 bases matching TRBD2. Germline V CDR1 and CDR2: LNHDA, SQIVND (reference sequence). The CDR3 covers 15 residues. V dropped 8 bases and J dropped 1; count of bases not matched to a gene: 0. The CDR3 loop reads CASGTSGGNTGELFF. The CDR3 nucleotides are TGTGCCAGTGGGACTAGCGGGGGGAACACCGGGGAGCTGTTTTTT.

This sequence joins TRBV5-4 and TRBJ2-7, with TRBD1 as a possible D gene (5 bases). V lost 0 bases, J lost 3 bases, and 7 bases lay in between. CDR3 size: 13 residues. CDR1 and CDR2 from the germline V gene are SGHNT and YYREEE (reference sequence). CDR3 coding DNA: TGTGCCAGCAGCTTGGTAGGGGACTACGAGCAGTACTTC. Protein sequence: CASSLVGDYEQYF. Full variable domain (missing parts from reference TRBV5-4 and TRBJ2-7): ETGVTQSPTHLIKTRGQQVTLRCSSQSGHNTVSWYQQALGQGPQFIFQYYREEENGRGNFPPRFSGLQFPNYSSELNVNALELDDSALYLCASSLVGDYEQYFGPGTRLTVT.

The chain employs TRBV6-1 and TRBJ1-5; D gene ambiguous. Trimming removed 3 bases from V and 0 bases from J, with 9 bases in between. The germline CDR1 and CDR2 sequences are MNHNS and SASEGT. This CDR3 is built from 15 residues. The CDR3 is CASSDFLRSNQPQHF. CDR3 in DNA: TGTGCCAGCAGTGATTTCCTCCGTAGCAATCAGCCCCAGCATTTT.

This chain connects TRBV27 to TRBJ2-7; 9 bases agree with TRBD1. This CDR3 contains 14 residues. CDR1 is MNHEY, CDR2 SMNVEV, per germline (reference sequence). J lost 6 bases, V lost 2 bases, and 5 bases had no gene match. CDR3 DNA: TGTGCCAGCAGTTTAGGTGGGACAGGGTTCGAGCAGTACTTC. Its translation: CASSLGGTGFEQYF.

The chain combines TRBV21-1 with TRBJ2-3; TRBD2, the table's D call, lacks a check against the DNA. TRBV21-1 is reported as a pseudogene. This CDR3 spans 15 amino acids. The CDR3: CASSGGAGARDTQYF. CDR3 coding DNA: TGTGCCAGCAGCGGTGGAGCGGGAGCGAGAGATACGCAGTATTTT.

The chain combines TRBV9 with TRBJ2-3, with D unclear. CDR1 is SGDLS, CDR2 YYNGEE, per germline. The V and J ends lost 3 bases and 0 bases respectively, with 11 bases between them. The CDR3 is 15 amino acids. The CDR3: CASSDPVLSTDTQYF. The DNA for the CDR3 is TGTGCCAGCAGCGACCCAGTGCTTAGCACAGATACGCAGTATTTT.

In this sample, this clone turned up a few times. The chain has TRBV19 and TRBJ2-2; possibly TRBD1 for D (5 bases). CDR1 is LNHDA and CDR2 is SQIVND in the germline V gene (reference sequence). The V gene lost 3 bases and the J gene lost 6 bases, with 11 bases spanning the gap. CDR3 length: 14 residues. The CDR3 spells CASSMTRAAGELFF. The CDR3 nucleotides are TGTGCCAGTAGTATGACCAGGGCCGCCGGGGAGCTGTTTTTT.

The V and J genes are TRBV28 and TRBJ1-1, with D unclear. Germline-derived CDR1 and CDR2 are MDHEN and SYDVKM. The CDR3 is made up of 12 amino acids. V was trimmed by 10 bases and J by 4 bases, leaving 13 bases between them. The CDR3 here is CAIQNLPTEAFF. DNA for the CDR3: TGTGCCATCCAGAACCTTCCCACTGAAGCTTTCTTT.

The sample holds one count of this clone. The rearrangement uses TRBV5-1 and TRBJ1-2, with 8 nucleotides matching TRBD1. V was pared by 1 base and J by 3 bases, with 8 bases of the junction left unmatched. CDR1 is SGHRS and CDR2 is YFSETQ in the germline V gene. The CDR3 loop spans 16 amino acids. Written as DNA, the CDR3 is TGCGCCAGCAGCTTGAGGGAAGGGACAGGAGACTATGGCTACACCTTC. Its translation: CASSLREGTGDYGYTF. Full variable domain (rest looked up from reference TRBV5-1 and TRBJ1-2): KAGVTQTPRYLIKTRGQQVTLSCSPISGHRSVSWYQQTPGQGLQFLFEYFSETQRNKGNFPGRFSGRQFSNSRSEMNVSTLELGDSALYLCASSLREGTGDYGYTFGSGTRLTVV.

The CDR3 here is CASTRDGWHYGYTF. CDR3 DNA sequence: TGTGCCAGTACCCGAGACGGGTGGCACTATGGCTACACCTTC. J is TRBJ1-2 and V is TRBV19; D remains ambiguous. The CDR3 length is 14 residues. The V and J ends lost 7 bases and 3 bases respectively, with 15 bases between them. CDR1 and CDR2 (germline): LNHDA, SQIVND (reference sequence).

V usage is TRBV6-1 and J usage is TRBJ2-7, with D perhaps assigned TRBD1 or TRBD2 (5 bases each). CDR3 length equals 14 residues. Germline loops: CDR1 MNHNS, CDR2 SASEGT. V dropped 4 bases and J dropped 7 bases, with 17 bases sitting between them. In DNA form, the CDR3 reads TGTGCCAGCAGTGTAGGGGACGGCCCCGGGGAGCAGTACTTC. This sequence encodes CASSVGDGPGEQYF.

The chain uses TRBV4-2 and TRBJ2-7; D remains ambiguous. Germline values: CDR1 LGHNA, CDR2 YNFKEQ. Between the trimmed V and J ends, which lost 3 bases and 1 base, there was a span of 13 bases. The CDR3 loop spans 15 amino acids. The CDR3 DNA reads TGTGCCAGCAGCCAGGTTTTTCCGGAGTCCTACGAGCAGTACTTC. This codes for CASSQVFPESYEQYF.

The J gene is TRBJ1-1, the V gene TRBV30; 8 bases are shared with TRBD1. The V gene's germline CDR1 is GTSNPN and CDR2 SVGIG (reference sequence). The CDR3 runs 14 residues. With V trimmed by 2 bases and J by 1 base, 3 bases remained unmatched. CDR3 region: CAWSQDRANTEAFF. The DNA of the CDR3 is TGTGCCTGGAGTCAGGACAGGGCGAACACTGAAGCTTTCTTT.

V usage is TRBV5-5 and J usage is TRBJ1-2; 9 bases line up with TRBD1. V shed 4 bases and J 4 bases; nucleotides not matched to a gene: 14. This CDR3 is built from 17 residues. The germline gives CDR1 SGHKS, CDR2 YYEKEE (reference sequence). The CDR3 region has the DNA TGTGCCAGCAGCGCCTCCCCCGGGACAGGGAGTAGCTATGGCTACACCTTC. This translates into CASSASPGTGSSYGYTF.

V is TRBV27 and J is TRBJ1-4, with TRBD1 as a possible D gene (6 bases). This CDR3 has 14 amino acids. V was pared by 2 bases and J by 7 bases, with 11 bases between. Germline loops: CDR1 MNHEY, CDR2 SMNVEV (reference sequence). The CDR3 protein is CASSLQGMGEKLFF. The CDR3, as DNA: TGTGCCAGCAGTTTACAGGGGATGGGTGAAAAACTGTTTTTT.

The chain carries TRBV7-9 and TRBJ1-6; TRBD1 matches 12 bases. Germline CDR1 and CDR2: SEHNR and FQNEAQ (reference sequence). The J segment lost 6 bases and the V segment lost 5 bases, leaving 2 bases of the junction unmatched. The CDR3 runs 15 residues. The CDR3 coding sequence is TGTGCCAGCAGCCGGGACAGGGGGCTTAATTCACCCCTCCACTTT. This sequence encodes CASSRDRGLNSPLHF.

This rearrangement joins TRBV7-2 to TRBJ2-1, with 10 positions matching TRBD2. The CDR3 spans 15 residues. V lost 6 bases to trimming and J lost 7 bases; unmatched junction nucleotides: 9. Germline lookup yields CDR1 SGHTA and CDR2 FQGNSA. The CDR3 protein is CASSLKRGGVNEQFF. The CDR3 bases are TGTGCCAGCAGTTTGAAGCGGGGGGGCGTAAATGAGCAGTTCTTC.

The V and J genes are TRBV18 and TRBJ2-1, with 11 positions matching TRBD2. The trim removed 5 bases at V and 5 bases at J, leaving 8 bases unmatched. The CDR3 loop spans 16 amino acids. CDR1 and CDR2 from the germline V gene are KGHSH and LQKENI. CDR3 DNA: TGTGCCAGCTCAGTCATAGCGGGAGGGCCCCACAATGAGCAGTTCTTC. Its protein is CASSVIAGGPHNEQFF. The full variable domain, its missing parts supplied by reference TRBV18 and TRBJ2-1, is NAGVMQNPRHLVRRRGQEARLRCSPMKGHSHVYWYRQLPEEGLKFMVYLQKENIIDESGMPKERFSAEFPKEGPSILRIQQVVRGDSAAYFCASSVIAGGPHNEQFFGPGTRLTVL.

J is TRBJ1-5 and V is TRBV19; 10 nucleotides align to TRBD1. Germline values: CDR1 LNHDA, CDR2 SQIVND (reference sequence). The CDR3 runs 19 residues. After removal of 3 bases from V and 0 bases from J, the junction contained 11 bases not matched to a gene. CDR3 in amino acids: CASSMSPWTGGYSNQPQHF. CDR3 sequence (DNA): TGTGCCAGTAGTATGTCCCCTTGGACAGGGGGGTATAGCAATCAGCCCCAGCATTTT.

The chain couples TRBV5-4 to TRBJ1-1; D remains ambiguous. From germline, CDR1 is SGHNT and CDR2 YYREEE (reference sequence). The CDR3 has 13 residues. Trimming took off 2 bases at V and 0 bases at J, with 5 bases between the two ends. The CDR3 DNA sequence: TGTGCCAGCAGCTTTGCCTTGAACACTGAAGCTTTCTTT. Protein product: CASSFALNTEAFF.

This clone has only one observation. The chain couples TRBV2 to TRBJ1-2; D is perhaps TRBD1 (5 bases). Germline CDR1 is SNHLY and CDR2 is FYNNEI. Trimming took 8 bases from V and 5 from J, leaving 9 bases between them. The CDR3 is 11 residues long. The CDR3 sequence: CASGDSYGYTF. The CDR3 region has the DNA TGTGCCAGCGGAGACAGTTATGGCTACACCTTC.

The V and J genes are TRBV27 and TRBJ2-5; D is possibly TRBD2 (5 bases). V lost 5 bases and J lost 5, with 12 bases in between. From germline, CDR1 is MNHEY and CDR2 SMNVEV (reference sequence). The CDR3 extends over 13 amino acids. DNA of the CDR3: TGTGCCAGCAGTCCGGCGGGCGTCGAGACCCAGTACTTC. It translates to CASSPAGVETQYF.

The chain employs TRBV9 and TRBJ1-2; D is ambiguous. Looked up from germline, CDR1 is SGDLS and CDR2 is YYNGEE. V lost 1 base and J 5 bases, leaving 9 bases between the germline ends. This CDR3 has 13 residues. The CDR3 bases are TGTGCCAGCAGCGTATCGCAAGGGTATGGCTACACCTTC. Protein sequence: CASSVSQGYGYTF.

This chain links TRBV28 with TRBJ1-4, with D hard to call. Germline V gene data show CDR1 as MDHEN and CDR2 as SYDVKM. The CDR3 totals 14 residues. Trimming took off 4 bases at V and 8 bases at J, with 14 bases between the two ends. The DNA for the CDR3 is TGTGCCAGCAGTTCGGGCCCCGTGCCGGAAAAACTGTTTTTT. This sequence encodes CASSSGPVPEKLFF.

CDR3 bases: TGTGCCAGCAGCTTAATAAGGGGGACCATCAATGAGCAGTTCTTC. Translation: CASSLIRGTINEQFF. This chain connects TRBV7-3 to TRBJ2-1; possible D gene TRBD1, 6 bases. Deletions cut 1 base from V and 6 bases from J, with 13 bases between. Germline V gene lookup returns CDR1 SGHTA and CDR2 FQGTGA. The CDR3 sequence is 15 residues long. The full variable domain, completed using reference TRBV7-3 and TRBJ2-1, is GAGVSQTPSNKVTEKGKYVELRCDPISGHTALYWYRQSLGQGPEFLIYFQGTGAADDSGLPNDRFFAVRPEGSVSTLKIQRTERGDSAVYLCASSLIRGTINEQFFGPGTRLTVL.

Only a few counts were recorded for this clone. This chain joins TRBV6-1 and TRBJ2-7; 10 positions match TRBD2. CDR1 and CDR2 (germline): MNHNS, SASEGT. J gave up 5 bases and V 3 bases, and 10 bases lay outside the gene matches. This CDR3 has 16 amino acids. The CDR3 loop reads CASSDNPSGGKDEQYF. In DNA, the CDR3 is TGTGCCAGCAGTGATAACCCTAGCGGGGGTAAAGACGAGCAGTACTTC.